What follows describes a single T cell receptor (beta chain). A multiplex PCR was run with 60 Vbeta primers and 13 Jbeta primers. Profiled with immunoSEQ multiplex PCR; TCRdb holds only in-frame clones, not every one. Among around 120,000 clones listed, 84% were seen once. The data were obtained in a study of cytomegalovirus exposure and HLA in healthy donors. Germline CDR1 and CDR2: SGHVS and FNYEAQ. This CDR3 contains 13 residues. V gave up 6 bases and J gave up 7 bases, with 15 bases separating them. Sequenced material: PBMCs. This chain joins TRBV7-6 and TRBJ1-1, with a tentative D call TRBD1 (5 bases). This receptor was taken from a man aged 50-60 years in good health and CMV-seronegative. CDR3 residues: CASSQGADIEAFF. The CDR3 nucleotides are TGTGCCAGCAGTCAAGGGGCGGACATTGAAGCTTTCTTT.